This T cell receptor beta chain was sequenced during a study of T cell responses to AZD1222 COVID-19 vaccine. Findings and limits, study-wide: Donors were largely white British and mainly female; clonal diversity was possibly underestimated. Breadth and depth of Spike-specific TCRs rose after two AZD1222 doses. Close to half of all spike-specific TCRs reportedly target regions of the variants that are unmutated. Across the whole spike, CD4 TCRs peaked at regions 160-218 and 743-854.

Using immunoSEQ multiplex PCR, the repertoire was profiled, and TCRdb retains in-frame clones only, with some absent. The profile shows 85,000 to 120,000 clones, approximately 87% of them singletons. To note about this clone: Its target is not known.

V was pared by 7 bases and J by 0 bases, with 13 bases of the junction left unmatched. The CDR3 consists of 17 residues. Germline lookup yields CDR1 MDHEN and CDR2 SYDVKM. V gene TRBV28 combines with J gene TRBJ2-3, with 7 bases that match TRBD1. The material was peripheral blood, obtained on day 0 of AZD1222 vaccination. This receptor was obtained from an adult in good health. CDR3 amino acids: CASTTTDRFPSTDTQYF. CDR3 nucleotides: TGTGCCAGCACGACCACGGACAGGTTCCCTAGCACAGATACGCAGTATTTT.